This T cell receptor beta chain was documented in a study of blood T cell repertoires in COVID-19 (dated by TCRdb to about 2020). Describing the broader study: Recovered participants in ImmuneRACE Cohort 3 were defined as having two consecutive negative NP/OP PCR tests, clearance from a healthcare professional, or resolution of symptoms. The sample metadata nearly always contained a de-identified subject ID, COVID-19 status, age in years and sex. The repertoires were released in a freely available public database intended as a resource for research on the immune response to SARS-CoV-2. The collaborator samples originated in the United States, Italy and Spain and spanned the acute and convalescent phases of COVID-19. The dataset comprised deeply sampled blood TCRbeta repertoires from subjects exposed to, actively infected with, or recovered from COVID-19. Where HLA class I and class II types were available, the types were taken from metadata supplied by the sample provider, not from assay-based typing. The prospective study material was composed of cDNA or gDNA derived from T cells, B-cell-depleted T cells, or PBMCs. Samples came from the ongoing ImmuneRACE study (first 160 participants) plus 1,254 subjects from 6 global collaborators.

For this chain, trimming is 4 bases at the V end and 15 bases at the J end, and the number of junction bases without a gene match is 9. Taken from cysteine to phenylalanine, the CDR3 has 11 residues. Only CDR3 DNA is held: 33 bases, read in frame from base 1. CDR1 and CDR2 were assigned from the germline V gene as SQVTM and ANQGSEA. A word on this clone: The clone's antigen remains unknown. No much larger clone exists at a distance of one base, and base qualities are not known.

The immunoSEQ Assay, a bias-controlled multiplex PCR, was used to amplify TCRbeta CDR3 regions from genomic DNA. Per the original workflow: The number of nucleated cells in each sample was estimated by amplification of reference gene primers within the assay. To quantify the absolute abundance of each unique TCRbeta CDR3 rearrangement, sequence reads were collapsed and filtered. For each sample, productive Simpson clonality was calculated as the square root of Simpson's diversity index across productive rearrangements. TCRdb took this table from immuneACCESS and kept in-frame rearrangements with V and J called. Such tables lack part of the clones; where checked against another copy, unresolved V genes explain under half of the gap, and the rest is unexplained. Clonal size and the V and J genes are those of that table, whereas D and trimming came from the DNA. The sample table holds about 270,000 clones, of which around 90% were seen once. The ten top clones hold over 2% of the sample.

Participants in the prospective study were enrolled through a virtual design, were aged roughly 18 to 100 years, and lived in under 25 United States geographic areas. In the prospective study, cohorts were assigned on the basis of participant-reported clinical history obtained from a screening survey and a study questionnaire. Each participant in the prospective study had whole blood, serum and a nasopharyngeal or oropharyngeal swab collected by mobile phlebotomists. Participants in the prospective study had the option to provide additional blood draws and questionnaires over a roughly 2-month period. Before DNA extraction, blood samples from the prospective study were shipped at room temperature or frozen. Here is what the overall study found, with its caveats: The quantity of clinical and demographic metadata differed by source and by participant and was supplied without curation.

The rearranged segments are TRBV29-1 and TRBJ2-1; 7 central bases correspond to TRBD2. The specimen sequenced was PBMCs or T cells enriched from blood (not recorded which). This sequence originates from a woman aged 55-70 years in a cohort exposed to, infected with or recovered from COVID-19 (not recorded which). The CDR3 sequence is CSVADGRVWFF. The DNA sequence is TGCAGCGTTGCCGATGGGAGGGTATGGTTCTTC.